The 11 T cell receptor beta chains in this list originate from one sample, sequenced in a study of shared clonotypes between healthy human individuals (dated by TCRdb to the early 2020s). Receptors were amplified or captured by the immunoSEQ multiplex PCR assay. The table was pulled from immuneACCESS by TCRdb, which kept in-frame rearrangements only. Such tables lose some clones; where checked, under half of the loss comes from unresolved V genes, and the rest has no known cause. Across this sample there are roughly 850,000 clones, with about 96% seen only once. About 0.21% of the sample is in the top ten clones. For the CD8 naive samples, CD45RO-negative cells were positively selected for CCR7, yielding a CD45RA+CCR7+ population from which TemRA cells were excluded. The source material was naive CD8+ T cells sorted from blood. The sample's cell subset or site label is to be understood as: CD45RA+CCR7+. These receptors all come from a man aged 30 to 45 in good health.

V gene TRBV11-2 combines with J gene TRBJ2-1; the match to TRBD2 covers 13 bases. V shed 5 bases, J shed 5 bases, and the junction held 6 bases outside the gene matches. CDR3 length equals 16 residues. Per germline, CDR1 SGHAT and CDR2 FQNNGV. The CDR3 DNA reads TGTGCCAGCAGCCCGGGGACTAGCGGGACCAACAATGAGCAGTTCTTC. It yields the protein CASSPGTSGTNNEQFF.

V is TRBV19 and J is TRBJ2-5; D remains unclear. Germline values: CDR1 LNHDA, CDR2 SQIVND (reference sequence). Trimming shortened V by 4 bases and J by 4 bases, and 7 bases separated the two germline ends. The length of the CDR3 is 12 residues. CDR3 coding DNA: TGTGCCAGTAGTACCACCGGAGAGACCCAGTACTTC. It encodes CASSTTGETQYF.

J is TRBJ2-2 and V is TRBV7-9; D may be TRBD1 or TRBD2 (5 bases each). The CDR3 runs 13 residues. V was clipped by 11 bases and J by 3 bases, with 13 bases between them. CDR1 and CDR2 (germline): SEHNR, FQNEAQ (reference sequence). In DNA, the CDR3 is TGTGCCCCCGGGACGAGTCACACCGGGGAGCTGTTTTTT. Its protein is CAPGTSHTGELFF.

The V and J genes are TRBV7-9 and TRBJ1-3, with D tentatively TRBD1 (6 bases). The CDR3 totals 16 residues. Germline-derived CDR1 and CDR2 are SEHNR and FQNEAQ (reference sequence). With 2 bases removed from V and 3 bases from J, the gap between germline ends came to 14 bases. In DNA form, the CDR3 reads TGTGCCAGCAGCTTATTGGTACGACAGGTTGGAAACACCATATATTTT. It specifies CASSLLVRQVGNTIYF.

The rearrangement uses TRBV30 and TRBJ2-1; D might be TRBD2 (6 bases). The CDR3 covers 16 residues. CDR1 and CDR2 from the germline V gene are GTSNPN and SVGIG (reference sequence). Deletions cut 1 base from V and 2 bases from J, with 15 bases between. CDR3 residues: CAWSERAGRTYNEQFF. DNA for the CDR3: TGTGCCTGGAGTGAGAGGGCGGGAAGGACCTACAATGAGCAGTTCTTC.

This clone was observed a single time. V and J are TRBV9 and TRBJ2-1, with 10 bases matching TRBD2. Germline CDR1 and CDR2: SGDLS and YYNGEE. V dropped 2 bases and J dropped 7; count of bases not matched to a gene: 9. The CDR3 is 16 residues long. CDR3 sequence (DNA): TGTGCCAGCAGCGTGACACTAGCGGGGTCTGGGAATGAGCAGTTCTTC. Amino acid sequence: CASSVTLAGSGNEQFF.

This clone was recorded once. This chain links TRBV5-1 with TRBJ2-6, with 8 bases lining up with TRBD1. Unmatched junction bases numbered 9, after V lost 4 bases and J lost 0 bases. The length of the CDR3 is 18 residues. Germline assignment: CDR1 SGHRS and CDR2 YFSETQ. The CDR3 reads CASSTQGALSSGANVLTF. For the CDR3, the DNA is TGCGCCAGCAGCACCCAGGGGGCCTTGAGCTCTGGGGCCAACGTCCTGACTTTC. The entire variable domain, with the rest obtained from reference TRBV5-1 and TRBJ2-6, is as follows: KAGVTQTPRYLIKTRGQQVTLSCSPISGHRSVSWYQQTPGQGLQFLFEYFSETQRNKGNFPGRFSGRQFSNSRSEMNVSTLELGDSALYLCASSTQGALSSGANVLTFGAGSRLTVL.

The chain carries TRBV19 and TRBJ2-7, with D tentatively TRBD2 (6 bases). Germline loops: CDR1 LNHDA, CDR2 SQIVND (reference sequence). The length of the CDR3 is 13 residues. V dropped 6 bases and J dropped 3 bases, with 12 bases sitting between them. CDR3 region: CASRGTGNYEQYF. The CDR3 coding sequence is TGTGCCAGTAGGGGGACTGGAAACTACGAGCAGTACTTC.

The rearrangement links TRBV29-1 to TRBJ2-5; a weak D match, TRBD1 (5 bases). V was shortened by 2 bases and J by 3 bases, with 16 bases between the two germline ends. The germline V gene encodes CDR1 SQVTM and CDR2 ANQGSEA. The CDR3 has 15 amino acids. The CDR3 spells CSVEPINRPEETQYF. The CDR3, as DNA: TGCAGCGTTGAACCCATTAACAGGCCAGAAGAGACCCAGTACTTC.

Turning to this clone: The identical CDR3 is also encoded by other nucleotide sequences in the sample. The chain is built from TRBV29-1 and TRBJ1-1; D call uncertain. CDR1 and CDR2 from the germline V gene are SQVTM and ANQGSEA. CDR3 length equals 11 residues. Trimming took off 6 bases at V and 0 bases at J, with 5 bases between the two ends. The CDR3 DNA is TGCAGCGTCCGCCTGAACACTGAAGCTTTCTTT. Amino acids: CSVRLNTEAFF.

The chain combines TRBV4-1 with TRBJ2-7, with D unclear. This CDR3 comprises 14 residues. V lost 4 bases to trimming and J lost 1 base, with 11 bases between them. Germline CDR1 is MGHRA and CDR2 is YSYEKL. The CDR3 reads CASSLNSESYEQYF. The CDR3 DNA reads TGCGCCAGCAGCCTAAACTCGGAATCCTACGAGCAGTACTTC.